The next 27 T cell receptor beta chains were all read from a single sample in a study of tumor and adjacent non-tumor tissue in lung cancer. Three rounds of nested PCR, following a modified ARM-PCR protocol, produced the TCRbeta library. MiXCR was run by TCRdb on the multiplex PCR reads, yielding one entry per CDR3 protein. The repertoire holds approximately 90,000 distinct CDR3 sequences, with approximately 65% as singletons. No cell sorting was done before RNA was extracted from the tissue. The sequenced sample was lung tumor tissue. These receptor sequences come from a man in his 60s with non-small cell lung cancer.

This clonotype was picked up a small number of times. The rearrangement uses TRBV5-1 and TRBJ2-1; the D gene is possibly TRBD2 (7 bases). Trimming pared 0 bases from V and 7 bases from J, leaving 14 bases between. The CDR3 sequence is 15 residues long. The germline V gene encodes CDR1 SGHRS and CDR2 YFSETQ. The CDR3 loop is CASSLGGGAGNEQFF. The CDR3 nucleotides are TGCGCCAGCAGCTTGGGAGGGGGGGCCGGGAATGAGCAGTTCTTC.

Regarding this clonotype: The CDR3 carries no conserved terminal phenylalanine or tryptophan, so it likely arises from a read error. The V call is TRBV11-2, the J call TRBJ2-3; weak D call: TRBD2 (5 bases). CDR1 SGHAT and CDR2 FQNNGV come from the germline V gene. This CDR3 has 14 amino acids. In DNA form, the CDR3 reads TGTGCCATCAGCCACCGGACCTCTACGACTACCCAGTATTCT. Encoded protein: CAISHRTSTTTQYS.

Note on this clonotype: Germline and junction disagree at one end, which may indicate a read error. This chain links TRBV7-8 with TRBJ2-1; D might be TRBD2 (6 bases). This CDR3 has 14 amino acids. Per germline, CDR1 SGHVS and CDR2 FQNEAQ. The CDR3 is CADIPRWRGDEQFF. The DNA of the CDR3 is TGTGCCGACATCCCCAGATGGCGGGGTGATGAGCAATTCTTC.

For this clonotype: A read error may account for a junction end that differs from germline. The chain couples TRBV12-3 or TRBV12-4 to TRBJ2-3; D is unresolved. CDR3 length equals 12 residues. CDR3 coding DNA: TGTGCCAGCAGGCCCGCATTGGATATGCAGTATTTT. It translates to CASRPALDMQYF.

As regards this clonotype: Compared with germline, one end of the junction differs, possibly owing to a read error. The chain is built from TRBV11-2 and TRBJ1-2, with D possibly matching TRBD1 (5 bases). This CDR3 region has 15 residues. Germline lookup yields CDR1 SGHAT and CDR2 FQNNGV. CDR3 DNA sequence: TGTGCCAGCAGCCTAAGGGGCCCGAATAACACTGGCTATACCTTC. Translated, it gives CASSLRGPNNTGYTF.

Notes on this clonotype: A read error is possible here, since a much larger clone lies one base away. The J gene is TRBJ1-2, the V gene TRBV7-9; unclear D gene. This CDR3 is 16 amino acids long. CDR1 SEHNR and CDR2 FQNEAQ come from the germline V gene (reference sequence). Trimming pared 0 bases from V and 1 base from J, leaving 12 bases between. This CDR3 reads CASSLAGNRVNYGYTF. The CDR3 nucleotides are TGTGCCAGCAGCTTAGCGGGGAACAGAGTTAACTATGGCTACACCTTC.

The sample holds a few counts of this clonotype. This chain connects TRBV10-3 to TRBJ1-2; a possible D gene is TRBD1 (5 bases). V was shortened by 6 bases and J by 2 bases, with 13 bases between the two germline ends. CDR1 is ENHRY, CDR2 SYGVKD, per germline. This CDR3 spans 14 amino acids. CDR3 bases: TGTGCCATCAGCTATCAGACAGAGAACTATGGCTACACCTTC. Protein product: CAISYQTENYGYTF.

This chain connects TRBV4-2 to TRBJ1-1; D unclear. The CDR3 extends over 14 amino acids. Germline assignment: CDR1 LGHNA and CDR2 YNFKEQ. V was clipped by 1 base and J by 3 bases, with 9 bases between them. CDR3 in DNA: TGTGCCAGCAGCCAAGCTACACTGGACACTGAAGCTTTCTTT. This translates into CASSQATLDTEAFF.

Turning to this clonotype: This likely comes from a read error, as the CDR3 has no conserved phenylalanine or tryptophan at its end. It is unclear where the CDR3 begins or ends on the DNA, so no DNA is shown, and the CDR3 is as TCRdb lists it. The CDR3 sequence: CASSLTGTETQYI. The chain has TRBV6-6 and TRBJ2-5; the listed D gene, TRBD1, was not tested against the DNA. The germline V gene has CDR1 MNHNY and CDR2 SVGAGI (reference sequence). Termini included, the CDR3 measures 13 amino acids.

On this clonotype: Germline is not matched at one junction end, which may reflect a read error. This chain links TRBV11-1 with TRBJ2-1; TRBD1 aligns across 7 bases. The CDR3 spans 14 residues. Germline-derived CDR1 and CDR2 are SGHAT and FQDESV (reference sequence). DNA for the CDR3: TGTTCCAGCGAACTAGGGGGCTCTTGGGATGAGCAGTTCTTC. Amino acids: CSSELGGSWDEQFF.

A note on this clonotype: Relative to the germline gene, one junction end is altered; a read error may explain this. The genes are TRBV4-2 and TRBJ1-2, with D possibly matching TRBD1 (5 bases). Germline V gene data show CDR1 as LGHNA and CDR2 as YNFKEQ. This CDR3 is built from 14 residues. The CDR3 loop reads CAIIALGGNYGYAF. The CDR3 bases are TGTGCCATCATCGCTCTCGGGGGAAACTATGGCTACGCCTTC.

Regarding this clonotype: The germline gene is not matched at one end of the junction; a read error may be the cause. This chain links TRBV5-4 with TRBJ1-1; D uncertain. The CDR3 is made up of 15 amino acids. Germline V gene lookup returns CDR1 SGHNT and CDR2 YYREEE (reference sequence). CDR3 residues: CAGSDGRFMNTEAFF. The CDR3 region has the DNA TGTGCCGGCAGCGATGGACGGTTTATGAACACTGAAGCTTTCTTT.

With respect to this clonotype: A read error may produce the germline difference seen at one junction end. CDR3 bases: TGTGTCAGCAGTTACAGGCCAGGGGATCAGCCCCAGCATTTT. As protein: CVSSYRPGDQPQHF. The chain links TRBV6-6 to TRBJ1-5; tentative D call: TRBD1 (6 bases). The germline V gene has CDR1 MNHNY and CDR2 SVGAGI (reference sequence). CDR3 length equals 14 residues.

Concerning this clonotype itself: Because it lacks the conserved phenylalanine or tryptophan at the end, this CDR3 is likely a read error. The chain recombines TRBV5-6 with TRBJ2-7; 8 bases are shared with TRBD1. Germline CDR1 is SGHDT and CDR2 is YYEEEE. CDR3 length: 13 amino acids. CDR3 protein: CASSLDRVYEQYL. The CDR3 bases are TGTGCCAGCAGTTTGGACAGGGTCTACGAGCAGTACTTA.

This clonotype was counted at least ten times. The V call is TRBV6-5, the J call TRBJ2-4, with D unclear. The CDR3 is made up of 17 amino acids. Germline V gene lookup returns CDR1 MNHEY and CDR2 SVGAGI. Between the trimmed V and J ends, which lost 5 bases and 0 bases, there was a span of 17 bases. The CDR3: CASSPDGRTLAKNIQYF. For the CDR3, the DNA is TGTGCCAGCAGTCCGGACGGTAGGACCCTAGCCAAAAACATTCAGTACTTC.

On this clonotype: It may be a read error: a sequence one base away is much more abundant. The chain employs TRBV23-1 and TRBJ2-1; 12 bases line up with TRBD2. TRBV23-1 is an open reading frame, and its role is uncertain. Germline trimming cut 0 bases from V and 9 bases from J; bases unmatched to any gene: 6. The CDR3 totals 16 residues. The CDR3 DNA sequence: TGCGCCAGCAGTCAATCGGAACTAGCGGGAGGAGGTGAGCAGTTCTTC. This sequence encodes CASSQSELAGGGEQFF.

On this clonotype: Compared with germline, one end of the junction differs, possibly owing to a read error. The chain employs TRBV7-9 and TRBJ2-5; TRBD1 aligns across 7 bases. CDR3 length equals 14 residues. In germline, CDR1 is SEHNR, CDR2 FQNEAQ (reference sequence). CDR3 loop: CVSSSTGVYETQYF. CDR3 DNA: TGTGTCAGCAGTTCAACAGGGGTCTATGAGACCCAGTACTTC.

With respect to this clonotype: The junction and the germline gene differ at one end; a read error may be behind it. The chain has TRBV6-6 and TRBJ2-5, with 7 positions matching TRBD2. The CDR3 extends over 12 amino acids. Germline CDR1 MNHNY, CDR2 SVGAGI (reference sequence). CDR3 in DNA: TGTACTAGCAGTTCCCAGGGCCTAGCGGCCCCCTTC. Its protein product is CTSSSQGLAAPF.

As regards this clonotype: A much larger clone is a single base away; this may be a read error. This is likely a read error, given that the CDR3 carries no conserved phenylalanine or tryptophan at its end. The J gene is TRBJ2-1, the V gene TRBV20-1, with a tentative D call TRBD1 (5 bases). V lost 2 bases, J lost 2 bases, and 7 bases lay in between. Germline-derived CDR1 and CDR2 are DFQATT and SNEGSKA (reference sequence). The CDR3 has 13 amino acids. Here the CDR3 DNA reads TGCAGTGCTAGAAGGGGTGCCTACAATGAGCAGTTCTTA. Its protein product is CSARRGAYNEQFL.

This clonotype was seen only once. A read error is likely, as this CDR3 ends without the conserved phenylalanine or tryptophan. The CDR3 loop is CASTRQGGQPQHL. The CDR3 nucleotides read TGCGCCAGCACCCGACAGGGCGGTCAGCCACAGCATCTT. This chain joins TRBV16 and TRBJ1-5; 7 bases match TRBD1. Looked up from germline, CDR1 is KGHSY and CDR2 is FQNENV. The CDR3 extends over 13 amino acids.

For this clonotype: Compared with germline, one end of the junction differs, possibly owing to a read error. The gene calls are TRBV6-1 and TRBJ2-7; D unresolved. Germline V gives CDR1 MNHNS, CDR2 SASEGT. This CDR3 has 12 residues. In nucleotides, the CDR3 is TGTGCCAGCCGTGATCGGTCCTATGAGCAGTACTTC. Protein: CASRDRSYEQYF.

Concerning this clonotype itself: An end of the junction differs from the germline gene, which may be a read error. The J gene is TRBJ1-4, the V gene TRBV12-3 or TRBV12-4; no clear D gene. The CDR3 contains 15 residues. The CDR3 bases are TGTGCCAGCAGCCCTTCGGGTCAGTTGAATGGAAAACTGTTTTTT. Translation gives CASSPSGQLNGKLFF.

This clonotype showed up many times. The chain has TRBV20-1 and TRBJ2-1; no definite D call. V shed 0 bases and J shed 3 bases, with 9 bases lying between them. The CDR3 loop spans 14 amino acids. Germline CDR1 reads DFQATT; CDR2 reads SNEGSKA (reference sequence). The CDR3 reads CSAREWTIYNEQFF. CDR3 in DNA: TGCAGTGCTAGAGAATGGACCATCTACAATGAGCAGTTCTTC.

This clonotype was recorded once. One end of the junction is discordant with germline, which a read error may explain. The rearrangement uses TRBV28 and TRBJ1-5; D not certain. Germline loops: CDR1 MDHEN, CDR2 SYDVKM. This CDR3 spans 13 amino acids. The CDR3 spells CVSHLLRNQPQHF. DNA of the CDR3: TGTGTCAGCCACTTATTACGCAATCAGCCTCAGCATTTT.

Note on this clonotype: One end of the junction is discordant with germline, which a read error may explain. This sequence joins TRBV4-2 and TRBJ2-3, with D perhaps matching TRBD1 (6 bases). CDR1 is LGHNA and CDR2 is YNFKEQ in the germline V gene. CDR3 length: 17 residues. In DNA, the CDR3 is TGTGCCAGCAGCCAAGATAAGGGACAAGCCGCAACAGATACGAAGTATTTT. Its protein is CASSQDKGQAATDTKYF.

The chain combines TRBV20-1 with TRBJ2-3; D may correspond to TRBD1 or TRBD2 (5 bases each). CDR3 length: 12 amino acids. Looked up from germline, CDR1 is DFQATT and CDR2 is SNEGSKA (reference sequence). This CDR3 reads CIVFRGGDTQYF. The CDR3, as DNA: TGCATTGTTTTTCGGGGCGGAGACACGCAGTATTTT.

This clonotype was picked up many times. The rearrangement uses TRBV6-1 and TRBJ2-1; 9 bases line up with TRBD1. J lost 2 bases, V lost 5 bases, and 4 bases had no gene match. The CDR3 is 15 residues long. CDR1 is MNHNS and CDR2 is SASEGT in the germline V gene. CDR3 DNA: TGTGCCAGCAGTCCCGGGACAGGGCCCTACAATGAGCAGTTCTTC. Encoded protein: CASSPGTGPYNEQFF.